The 16 T cell receptor beta chains reported below all come from one sample, sequenced in a study of human T cells and chemical hapten exposure. TCRdb re-called the RACE reads through MiXCR, storing one row per CDR3 protein. The repertoire consists of about 140,000 distinct CDR3 sequences, with over 9.5% occurring once and the leading ten covering around 1.4%. Time point here: patch test 2, 6 weeks after DPC sensitization. Treatment meaning: therapeutic diphenylcyclopropenone sensitization with weekly scalp DPC. Sequenced here: whole blood, sampled in connection with sensitization to the hapten diphenylcyclopropenone (DPC). The source is a woman aged 45-59 years with alopecia areata. Some clones in this sample may be carry-over from other donors' samples.

J is TRBJ2-5 and V is TRBV30; 11 bases line up with TRBD2. V gave up 1 base and J gave up 5 bases; unmatched junction bases: 6. Germline V lookup: CDR1 GTSNPN, CDR2 SVGIG (reference sequence). The CDR3 runs to 15 residues. The CDR3 here is CAWSAIAGGRETQYF. The CDR3 nucleotides read TGTGCCTGGAGTGCGATAGCGGGAGGGCGGGAGACCCAGTACTTC.

This clonotype was picked up many times. The chain joins TRBV27 to TRBJ2-1; D is undetermined. The V gene's germline CDR1 is MNHEY and CDR2 SMNVEV (reference sequence). This CDR3 region has 13 residues. Trimming cost V 2 bases and J 6 bases, with 8 bases left between them. The CDR3 DNA is TGTGCCAGCAGTTTAGTCGATCGCAATGAGCAGTTCTTC. The encoded protein is CASSLVDRNEQFF.

In this sample, this clonotype turned up many times. J is TRBJ1-1 and V is TRBV11-2; D not certain. Trimming shortened V by 0 bases and J by 5 bases, and 10 bases separated the two germline ends. The CDR3 is 14 amino acids. The germline V gene has CDR1 SGHAT and CDR2 FQNNGV. CDR3 protein: CASSLDHVGTEAFF. The CDR3, as DNA: TGTGCCAGCAGCTTAGATCATGTCGGTACTGAAGCTTTCTTT.

In its sample, this clonotype was seen a few times. V is TRBV20-1 and J is TRBJ2-7, with no clear D. The CDR3 runs 11 residues. The germline V and J ends were trimmed by 5 bases and 3 bases, with 8 bases remaining between them. The germline V gene has CDR1 DFQATT and CDR2 SNEGSKA (reference sequence). In DNA form, the CDR3 reads TGCAGTGCTGGGCTGGTCTACGAGCAGTACTTC. Protein sequence: CSAGLVYEQYF.

This clonotype was recorded many times. The chain has TRBV7-9 and TRBJ1-4; possibly TRBD1 for D (5 bases). Per germline, CDR1 SEHNR and CDR2 FQNEAQ (reference sequence). V gave up 5 bases and J gave up 5 bases, with 12 bases separating them. This CDR3 has 14 residues. The CDR3 protein is CASSVDIGNEKLFF. CDR3 nucleotides: TGTGCCAGCAGCGTGGACATAGGAAATGAAAAACTGTTTTTT.

Turning to this clonotype: Germline is not matched at one junction end, which may reflect a read error. This chain joins TRBV19 and TRBJ2-1; D might be TRBD1 (6 bases). The germline CDR1 and CDR2 sequences are LNHDA and SQIVND (reference sequence). This CDR3 is built from 15 residues. Here the CDR3 DNA reads TGTGCCTGTAGTATACAGGGAAGCTCCTACAATGAGCAGTTCTTC. Encoded protein: CACSIQGSSYNEQFF.

A few counts support this clonotype. The rearrangement joins TRBV27 to TRBJ2-5; no firm D call. Germline V gives CDR1 MNHEY, CDR2 SMNVEV (reference sequence). V gave up 3 bases and J gave up 0 bases, with 11 bases separating them. The CDR3 is 15 residues long. CDR3 DNA: TGTGCCAGCAGTTTCCTTTGGCGTTACCAAGAGACCCAGTACTTC. Its translation is CASSFLWRYQETQYF.

This clonotype has a handful of counts. The V call is TRBV24-1, the J call TRBJ2-3, with a weak D call TRBD1 (6 bases). Deletions cut 4 bases from V and 0 bases from J, with 13 bases between. CDR3 length: 16 amino acids. The V gene's germline CDR1 is KGHDR and CDR2 SFDVKD. This CDR3 reads CATSEPFGGSTDTQYF. The CDR3 DNA reads as TGTGCCACCAGTGAGCCTTTTGGGGGCAGCACAGATACGCAGTATTTT.

In this sample, this clonotype turned up a few times. The rearrangement links TRBV20-1 to TRBJ2-2; 14 bases line up with TRBD2. The trim removed 6 bases at V and 7 bases at J, leaving 19 bases unmatched. The CDR3 sequence is 19 residues long. Germline V gene data show CDR1 as DFQATT and CDR2 as SNEGSKA (reference sequence). CDR3 protein: CSAPAPSGLAGDGSGELFF. In DNA form, the CDR3 reads TGCAGTGCCCCGGCGCCTTCGGGACTAGCGGGAGATGGGAGCGGGGAGCTGTTTTTT.

This clonotype has just a few counts. The genes are TRBV7-2 and TRBJ2-1, with 11 bases that match TRBD2. V was clipped by 4 bases and J by 6 bases; unmatched bases: 5. CDR1 SGHTA and CDR2 FQGNSA come from the germline V gene. The CDR3 consists of 15 residues. CDR3: CASSSGLAARNEQFF. Written as DNA, the CDR3 is TGTGCCAGCAGCTCGGGACTAGCGGCACGCAATGAGCAGTTCTTC.

In nucleotides, the CDR3 is TGTGCCACCGGGGAGGGGGCGAAGGACGAGCAGTACTTC. Its protein product is CATGEGAKDEQYF. V is TRBV24-1 and J is TRBJ2-7; D may correspond to TRBD1 or TRBD2 (7 bases each). This CDR3 contains 13 residues. Germline V lookup: CDR1 KGHDR, CDR2 SFDVKD. The V end lost 9 bases, the J end lost 5 bases, and 16 bases lay between the germline ends.

The rearrangement uses TRBV19 and TRBJ1-5, with 8 bases matching TRBD1. The germline V gene encodes CDR1 LNHDA and CDR2 SQIVND (reference sequence). Trimming cost V 7 bases and J 4 bases; bases outside gene matches: 6. The CDR3 is 14 amino acids. CDR3 coding DNA: TGTGCCAGTACCAGGACAGGGACTAATCAGCCCCAGCATTTT. It codes for CASTRTGTNQPQHF.

In its sample, this clonotype was seen a few times. This chain uses TRBV10-3 with TRBJ2-5; the match to TRBD1 covers 8 bases. V lost 8 bases and J lost 5; bases outside the gene matches: 7. Germline CDR1 is ENHRY and CDR2 is SYGVKD. This CDR3 is 13 amino acids long. The CDR3 protein is CAIGTGQFETQYF. CDR3 in DNA: TGTGCCATCGGGACAGGCCAGTTCGAGACCCAGTACTTC.

V gene TRBV20-1 combines with J gene TRBJ2-2, with D tentatively TRBD2 (6 bases). The CDR3 totals 13 residues. Trimming left V 6 bases short and J 5 bases short, with 13 bases between. Germline CDR1 DFQATT, CDR2 SNEGSKA (reference sequence). CDR3 sequence (DNA): TGCAGTGCGGGGGGTCTAGCAACCGGGGAGCTGTTTTTT. This translates into CSAGGLATGELFF.

This clonotype occurred a few times. The rearrangement joins TRBV27 to TRBJ2-1; 10 nucleotides line up with TRBD2. Germline V CDR1 and CDR2: MNHEY, SMNVEV (reference sequence). V was pared by 6 bases and J by 6 bases, with 5 bases of the junction left unmatched. CDR3 length: 14 amino acids. The chain's CDR3 is CASRGSGRVNEQFF. For the CDR3, the DNA is TGTGCCAGCAGAGGAAGCGGGAGGGTCAATGAGCAGTTCTTC.

The gene calls are TRBV12-5 and TRBJ1-5; D gene unclear. Germline V gene lookup returns CDR1 LGHNT and CDR2 FRNRAP. This CDR3 has 14 amino acids. Deletions cut 1 base from V and 6 bases from J, with 10 bases between. The CDR3 loop is CASGLGWEGQPQHF. CDR3 coding DNA: TGTGCTAGTGGTTTGGGTTGGGAGGGTCAGCCCCAGCATTTT.